The TCR beta chain described here comes from a study of kidney transplant recipient with SARS-CoV-2 infection. TCRdb itself ran the reads through MiXCR, one entry per CDR3 protein. This sample has approximately 240,000 distinct CDR3 sequences, with roughly 26% found just once. This clonotype was observed many times. The CDR3 is made up of 16 amino acids. Trimming removed 4 bases from V and 4 bases from J; junction bases left unmatched: 8. Germline V gives CDR1 SGHVS, CDR2 FQNEAQ. The V and J genes are TRBV7-8 and TRBJ1-2, with TRBD1 identical over 11 bases. The sequencing used a blood sample, collected at baseline and on roughly day 120 from a kidney transplant recipient. The sequence came from a male patient between 25 and 39 years old who had COVID-19 and was a kidney transplant recipient. Some T cells may have come from the graft donor. The CDR3 here is CASSYTGTGGSYGYTF. CDR3 nucleotide sequence: TGTGCCAGCAGCTATACCGGGACAGGGGGAAGCTATGGCTACACCTTC.